This T cell receptor (beta chain) was retrieved from a study of shared clonotypes between healthy human individuals. In the original analysis: Filtering was not the same, since immunoSEQ gave junction-only sequences without quality scores. TCRdb's copy holds only in-frame clones and misses some; the assay was immunoSEQ multiplex PCR. V, J and clone size were drawn from that table, and D and trimming were deduced from the DNA. The sample has some 2,500,000 clones; 93% are singletons. The germline V gene encodes CDR1 SEHNR and CDR2 FQNEAQ (reference sequence). J lost 0 bases, V lost 5 bases, and 2 bases had no gene match. This CDR3 region has 16 residues.

The gene calls are TRBV7-9 and TRBJ2-2; TRBD2 matches at 11 bases. The specimen was naive CD4+ T cells from PBMCs. Subset specified: CD45RA+ positively selected. This clonotype was obtained from a man between 18 and 35 years old in good health. Some clones in this sample may be carry-over from other donors' samples. CDR3 coding DNA: TGTGCCAGCAGCGAACTAGCGGGAGCGAACACCGGGGAGCTGTTTTTT. Translated, it gives CASSELAGANTGELFF.